This T cell receptor (beta chain) was recovered during a study of T cell responses to AZD1222 COVID-19 vaccine. For the study at large: Investigators merged groups given second doses at roughly 4 or roughly 12 weeks.

Trimming cost V 7 bases and J 2 bases, with 12 bases left between them. The CDR3 extends over 14 amino acids. Germline V gene lookup returns CDR1 LNHDA and CDR2 SQIVND (reference sequence). Of note for this clone: Its antigen is unknown.

Sequencing was performed with immunoSEQ multiplex PCR; in TCRdb, only in-frame clones are kept and a portion is missing. Among approximately 180,000 clones, 75% to 90% were seen once, and the ten largest hold 2.5% to 3%. Study-level points and caveats: The study sampled repertoires only after the peak T cell response.

The sample was peripheral blood, taken on day 0 of AZD1222 vaccination. The chain carries TRBV19 and TRBJ1-3; possibly TRBD1 for D (5 bases). The receptor was derived from an adult in good health. In nucleotides, the CDR3 is TGTGCCAGTATGGTGGGGGACCCTGGAAACACCATATATTTT. It translates to CASMVGDPGNTIYF.